This TCR beta chain derives from a study of blood T cell repertoires in COVID-19. Looking at the study overall: From the United States, Italy and Spain came samples of acute and convalescent COVID-19. The analysed material was cDNA or gDNA that came from T cells, B-cell-depleted T cells, or PBMCs.

Methods used by the authors: Estimation of nucleated cell counts was performed using reference gene primer amplification. Profiling relied on immunoSEQ multiplex PCR, and the TCRdb table lists in-frame clones only, not all of them. Clonal size and the V and J genes are those of that table, whereas D and trimming came from the DNA. The data contain about 120,000 clones, more than 75% of them singletons. The trim removed 4 bases at V and 4 bases at J, leaving 6 bases unmatched. This CDR3 contains 14 residues. CDR1 SQVTM and CDR2 ANQGSEA come from the germline V gene. This chain connects TRBV29-1 to TRBJ1-2; 10 bases line up with TRBD1. Sequenced material: peripheral blood. This TCR derives from a man between 70 and 80 years old with acute or convalescent COVID-19. DNA for the CDR3: TGCAGCGTTGGCCTAAGGACAGGGGGCTATGGCTACACCTTC. It yields the protein CSVGLRTGGYGYTF.